This is a list of T cell receptor beta chains from one sample in a study of human T cells and chemical hapten exposure. A single record per CDR3 protein comes from TCRdb applying MiXCR to the RACE reads. The repertoire holds 65,000 or so distinct CDR3 sequences, with around 6.1% as singletons. The sample taken for sequencing was whole blood. The receptors come from a female donor in good health. Some clones in this sample may be carry-over from other donors' samples. Both conserved end residues are part of each CDR3. Each record gives: clone size, J gene, D gene, V gene, CDR3 protein, CDR3 DNA. The D gene is left open where the match is weak. The size of a clone is reported for some rows only, either as once, few or many, or as a class for expanded clones.

>many|TRBJ1-1|TRBD1|TRBV6-5
CASSRTGGMNTEAFF
TGTGCCAGCAGTAGGACAGGGGGGATGAACACTGAAGCTTTCTTT
>many|TRBJ1-2|-|TRBV12-3/TRBV12-4
CASSPDPGNYGYTF
TGTGCCAGCAGTCCCGACCCCGGGAACTATGGCTACACCTTC
>-|TRBJ2-3|-|TRBV6-4
CASSDLSRGDTQYF
TGTGCCAGCAGTGACCTAAGCCGAGGTGATACGCAGTATTTT
>few|TRBJ1-6|-|TRBV28
CASSWRGLYNSPLHF
TGTGCCAGCAGTTGGAGGGGCCTTTATAATTCACCCCTCCACTTT
>-|TRBJ2-3|-|TRBV10-3
CAISESGGEFTDTQYF
TGTGCCATCAGTGAGTCTGGGGGAGAGTTTACAGATACGCAGTATTTT
>few|TRBJ2-5|TRBD2|TRBV25-1
CASSEILAGGAETQYF
TGTGCCAGCAGTGAGATTCTAGCGGGTGGGGCAGAGACCCAGTACTTC
>many|TRBJ2-7|-|TRBV3-1
CASSPSSSYEQYF
TGTGCCAGCAGCCCGTCGTCGTCCTACGAGCAGTACTTC
>many|TRBJ1-6|-|TRBV12-3/TRBV12-4
CASSSSSWVSPLHF
TGTGCCAGCAGTTCCTCTTCGTGGGTATCACCCCTCCACTTT
>many|TRBJ2-2|TRBD2|TRBV5-1
CASSLVTSGGELFF
TGCGCCAGCAGCTTGGTTACTAGCGGCGGGGAGCTGTTTTTT
>-|TRBJ2-7|TRBD1|TRBV11-2
CASSPTQGIVSYEQYF
TGTGCCAGCAGCCCTACACAGGGGATCGTCTCCTACGAGCAGTACTTC
>many|TRBJ2-7|TRBD1|TRBV5-4
CASSTGQNEQYF
TGTGCCAGCAGCACGGGACAGAACGAGCAGTACTTC
>-|TRBJ1-5|-|TRBV20-1
CSARDRGRGDQPQHF
TGCAGTGCTAGAGATCGGGGCAGGGGCGATCAGCCCCAGCATTTT
>many|TRBJ1-5|-|TRBV20-1
CSAREPGGNQPQHF
TGCAGTGCTAGAGAGCCAGGGGGCAATCAGCCCCAGCATTTT
>many|TRBJ2-5|-|TRBV10-3
CAISGTEETQYF
TGTGCCATCAGTGGGACAGAAGAGACCCAGTACTTC
>many|TRBJ2-1|TRBD2|TRBV4-3
CASSQDRLAGGGSKEQFF
TGCGCCAGCAGCCAAGATCGGCTAGCGGGAGGGGGCTCGAAGGAGCAGTTCTTC
>many|TRBJ2-2|-|TRBV20-1
CSARGNTGELFF
TGCAGTGCTAGAGGCAATACCGGGGAGCTGTTTTTT
>few|TRBJ2-1|TRBD2|TRBV4-2
CASSQGLARYNEQFF
TGTGCCAGCAGCCAGGGACTAGCGAGATACAATGAGCAGTTCTTC
>many|TRBJ2-3|-|TRBV29-1
CSVARGSDTQYF
TGCAGCGTTGCGAGGGGTTCAGATACGCAGTATTTT
>few|TRBJ2-3|TRBD2|TRBV2
CASPGLAGATDTQYF
TGTGCCAGCCCTGGACTAGCGGGAGCCACAGATACGCAGTATTTT
>many|TRBJ2-7|TRBD2|TRBV10-2
CASSESSGSGEQYF
TGCGCCAGCAGTGAATCTAGCGGGAGTGGTGAGCAGTACTTC
>many|TRBJ2-1|TRBD2|TRBV20-1
CSASKRDYNEQFF
TGCAGTGCTAGTAAGCGGGACTACAATGAGCAGTTCTTC
>few|TRBJ2-3|TRBD2|TRBV20-1
CSARDLGREPDTQYF
TGCAGTGCTAGAGATCTTGGGAGGGAGCCAGATACGCAGTATTTT
>-|TRBJ1-5|-|TRBV19
CASSPNNQPQHF
TGTGCCAGTAGCCCAAATAATCAGCCCCAGCATTTT
>-|TRBJ1-2|TRBD1|TRBV19
CASSIDGQGSGYGYTF
TGTGCCAGTAGTATAGATGGACAGGGCAGTGGCTATGGCTACACCTTC
>few|TRBJ1-2|-|TRBV19
CASSRSNYGYTF
TGTGCCAGTAGTAGATCTAACTATGGCTACACCTTC
>many|TRBJ1-1|-|TRBV29-1
CSVAVAMGTEAFF
TGCAGCGTTGCGGTCGCGATGGGGACTGAAGCTTTCTTT
>few|TRBJ2-3|-|TRBV4-1
CASSQGPSTDTQYF
TGCGCCAGCAGCCAAGGGCCTTCCACAGATACGCAGTATTTT
>few|TRBJ1-5|-|TRBV6-6
CASSTGGPAQPQHF
TGTGCCAGCAGCACTGGGGGCCCCGCTCAGCCCCAGCATTTT
>many|TRBJ2-2|-|TRBV7-2
CASSFARSGTGELFF
TGTGCCAGCAGCTTTGCTAGAAGCGGCACCGGGGAGCTGTTTTTT
>few|TRBJ2-1|-|TRBV7-2
CASSLGGTGANEQFF
TGTGCCAGCAGCTTAGGAGGAACGGGAGCGAATGAGCAGTTCTTC
>many|TRBJ2-3|-|TRBV30
CAWSKTSTDTQYF
TGTGCCTGGAGTAAAACTAGCACAGATACGCAGTATTTT
>many|TRBJ1-6|TRBD1|TRBV12-3/TRBV12-4
CASSLQGGNSPLHF
TGTGCCAGCAGTTTACAGGGGGGCAATTCACCCCTCCACTTT
>many|TRBJ2-3|TRBD2|TRBV25-1
CARGGAGADTQYF
TGTGCCAGGGGGGGAGCGGGAGCAGATACGCAGTATTTT
>many|TRBJ2-1|-|TRBV27
CASRSGAVEQFF
TGTGCCAGCAGATCGGGGGCCGTTGAGCAGTTCTTC
>few|TRBJ1-6|-|TRBV14
CASSQNRGPQNNSPLHF
TGTGCCAGCAGCCAAAATAGAGGACCGCAGAATAATTCACCCCTCCACTTT
>many|TRBJ2-3|TRBD2|TRBV18
CASSPRSLAGGADTQYF
TGTGCCAGCTCACCAAGGTCCCTAGCGGGAGGGGCAGATACGCAGTATTTT
>many|TRBJ2-3|-|TRBV10-3
CAISDGTQYF
TGTGCCATCAGTGACGGTACGCAGTATTTT
>-|TRBJ1-5|TRBD1|TRBV12-3/TRBV12-4
CASRGQDRYQPQHF
TGTGCCAGCAGGGGACAGGACCGCTATCAGCCCCAGCATTTT
>few|TRBJ1-1|-|TRBV28
CASTLQGYTEAFF
TGTGCCAGCACCCTTCAGGGGTACACTGAAGCTTTCTTT
>many|TRBJ1-3|-|TRBV20-1
CSARDPGMGTIYF
TGCAGTGCTAGAGATCCCGGGATGGGCACCATATATTTT
>few|TRBJ2-1|-|TRBV2
CASSEEGTSRLGNEQFF
TGTGCCAGCAGTGAAGAAGGAACGAGTCGTTTGGGGAATGAGCAGTTCTTC
>many|TRBJ2-1|-|TRBV20-1
CSASGLLSSYNEQFF
TGCAGCGCCTCTGGACTATTAAGCTCCTACAATGAGCAGTTCTTC
>-|TRBJ2-1|-|TRBV4-1
CASSHSTTSSYNEQFF
TGCGCCAGCAGCCATTCGACTACTAGCTCCTACAATGAGCAGTTCTTC
>many|TRBJ2-3|-|TRBV4-1
CASSQLDSDSHTQYF
TGCGCCAGCAGCCAGCTAGACTCGGACAGTCATACGCAGTATTTT
>many|TRBJ1-1|TRBD1|TRBV16
CASSPGTGPLVTEAFF
TGTGCCAGCAGCCCTGGGACAGGCCCCCTTGTCACTGAAGCTTTCTTT
>many|TRBJ2-3|-|TRBV2
CASEYRVTDTQYF
TGTGCCAGCGAGTACAGGGTGACAGATACGCAGTATTTT
>many|TRBJ2-5|TRBD2|TRBV20-1
CSARGSGGIQETQYF
TGCAGTGCTAGAGGATCGGGAGGGATCCAAGAGACCCAGTACTTC
>few|TRBJ1-1|-|TRBV2
CASRWTENTEAFF
TGTGCCAGCAGGTGGACAGAGAACACTGAAGCTTTCTTT
>many|TRBJ2-6|-|TRBV28
CASSLGYRLSGANVLTF
TGTGCCAGCAGTTTAGGGTATCGCCTCTCTGGGGCCAACGTCCTGACTTTC
>many|TRBJ1-5|TRBD1|TRBV5-1
CASSPGQGAGQPQHF
TGCGCCAGCAGCCCGGGACAGGGGGCAGGTCAGCCCCAGCATTTT
>few|TRBJ2-1|-|TRBV29-1
CSVLRVRGGGYNEQFF
TGCAGCGTTCTTAGGGTCCGGGGAGGAGGTTACAATGAGCAGTTCTTC
>-|TRBJ2-1|TRBD2|TRBV20-1
CSARDQGLAYEQFF
TGCAGTGCTAGAGATCAAGGACTAGCATATGAGCAGTTCTTC
>-|TRBJ1-2|TRBD1|TRBV12-3/TRBV12-4
CASSPDRAHPSLYGYTF
TGTGCCAGCAGTCCGGACAGGGCACACCCAAGTCTCTATGGCTACACCTTC
>many|TRBJ2-3|-|TRBV4-1
CASSQVFPNTQYF
TGCGCCAGCAGCCAAGTTTTCCCAAATACGCAGTATTTT
>-|TRBJ2-1|-|TRBV20-1
CSATYNEQFF
TGCAGTGCTACCTACAATGAGCAGTTCTTC
>many|TRBJ2-7|TRBD1|TRBV30
CAWTSPGQGLTYEQYF
TGTGCCTGGACCTCCCCGGGACAGGGGCTTACCTACGAGCAGTACTTC
>-|TRBJ1-4|-|TRBV6-1
CAGASGERSEKLFF
TGTGCCGGGGCGTCAGGGGAGAGGAGTGAAAAACTGTTTTTT
>few|TRBJ1-2|TRBD1|TRBV29-1
CSVGDRAYGYTF
TGCAGCGTTGGGGACAGGGCCTATGGCTACACCTTC
>-|TRBJ2-7|-|TRBV21-1
CASSKGRGSSYEQYF
TGTGCCAGCAGCAAAGGTAGAGGGAGCTCCTACGAGCAGTACTTC